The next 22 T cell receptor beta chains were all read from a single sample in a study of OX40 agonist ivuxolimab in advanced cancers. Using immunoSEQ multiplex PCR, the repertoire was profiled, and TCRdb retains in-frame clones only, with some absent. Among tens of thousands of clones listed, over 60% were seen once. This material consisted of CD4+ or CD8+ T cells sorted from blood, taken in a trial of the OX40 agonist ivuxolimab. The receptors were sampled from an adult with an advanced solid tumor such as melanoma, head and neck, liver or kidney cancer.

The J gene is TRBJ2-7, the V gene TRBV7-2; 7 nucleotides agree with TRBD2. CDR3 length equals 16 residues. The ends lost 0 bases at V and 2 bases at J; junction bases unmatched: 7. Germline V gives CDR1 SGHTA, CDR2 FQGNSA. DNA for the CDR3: TGTGCCAGCAGCTTAGCAAACCTAGCGGCAACCTACGAGCAGTACTTC. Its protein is CASSLANLAATYEQYF.

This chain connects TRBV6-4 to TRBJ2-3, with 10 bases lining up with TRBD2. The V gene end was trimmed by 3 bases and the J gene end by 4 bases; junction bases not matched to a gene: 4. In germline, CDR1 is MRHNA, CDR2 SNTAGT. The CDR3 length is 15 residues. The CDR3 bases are TGTGCCAGCAGTGATTTAGCGGGGGGCCCAGATACGCAGTATTTT. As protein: CASSDLAGGPDTQYF.

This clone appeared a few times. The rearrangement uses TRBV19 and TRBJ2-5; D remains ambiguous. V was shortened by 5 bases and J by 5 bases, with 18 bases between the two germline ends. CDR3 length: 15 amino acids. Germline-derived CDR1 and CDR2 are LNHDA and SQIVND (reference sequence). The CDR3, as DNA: TGTGCCAGTAGTCCAGGAACTACGCAGTCGGAGACCCAGTACTTC. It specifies CASSPGTTQSETQYF. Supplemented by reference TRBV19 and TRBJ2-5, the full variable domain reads DGGITQSPKYLFRKEGQNVTLSCEQNLNHDAMYWYRQDPGQGLRLIYYSQIVNDFQKGDIAEGYSVSREKKESFPLTVTSAQKNPTAFYLCASSPGTTQSETQYFGPGTRLLVL.

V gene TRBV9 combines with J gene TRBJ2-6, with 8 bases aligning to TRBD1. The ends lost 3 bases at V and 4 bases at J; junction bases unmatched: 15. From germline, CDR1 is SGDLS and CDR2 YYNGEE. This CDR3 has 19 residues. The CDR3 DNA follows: TGTGCCAGCAGCGAACGACAGGGGTCGGTGTCGGGAGGGGCCAACGTCCTGACTTTC. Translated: CASSERQGSVSGGANVLTF.

The CDR3 DNA is TGTGCCAGCAGCTTGGAGGGACAGGGGGTGGAAAAACTGTTTTTT. It specifies CASSLEGQGVEKLFF. The V call is TRBV5-6, the J call TRBJ1-4; 11 nucleotides match TRBD1. The CDR3 has 15 amino acids. Trimming cost V 0 bases and J 8 bases; bases outside gene matches: 3. Germline V gene data show CDR1 as SGHDT and CDR2 as YYEEEE.

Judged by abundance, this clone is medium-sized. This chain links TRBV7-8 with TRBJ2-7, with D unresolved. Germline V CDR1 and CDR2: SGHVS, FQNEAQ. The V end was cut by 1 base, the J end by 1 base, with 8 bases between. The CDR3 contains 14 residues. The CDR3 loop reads CASSLVGGSYEQYF. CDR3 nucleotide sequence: TGTGCCAGCAGCTTAGTGGGCGGATCCTACGAGCAGTACTTC.

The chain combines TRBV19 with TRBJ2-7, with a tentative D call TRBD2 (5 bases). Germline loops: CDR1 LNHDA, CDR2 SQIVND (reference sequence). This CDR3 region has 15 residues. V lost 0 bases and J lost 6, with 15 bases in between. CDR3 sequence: CASSIDLTGYSEQYF. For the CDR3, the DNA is TGTGCCAGTAGTATAGACCTGACGGGGTACTCCGAGCAGTACTTC. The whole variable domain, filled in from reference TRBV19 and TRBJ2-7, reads DGGITQSPKYLFRKEGQNVTLSCEQNLNHDAMYWYRQDPGQGLRLIYYSQIVNDFQKGDIAEGYSVSREKKESFPLTVTSAQKNPTAFYLCASSIDLTGYSEQYFGPGTRLTVT.

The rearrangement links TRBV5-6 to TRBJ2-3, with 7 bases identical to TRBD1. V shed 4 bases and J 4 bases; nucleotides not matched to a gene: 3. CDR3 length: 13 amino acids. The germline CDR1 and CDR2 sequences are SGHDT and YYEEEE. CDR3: CASSKTGPDTQYF. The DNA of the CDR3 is TGTGCCAGCAGCAAGACAGGGCCAGATACGCAGTATTTT.

DNA for the CDR3: TGTGCCAGCAGCCCGGGAGACGGGGAAGAGACCCAGTACTTC. Translation: CASSPGDGEETQYF. The rearrangement joins TRBV4-2 to TRBJ2-5; perhaps TRBD2 as D (6 bases). Trimming removed 4 bases at V and 3 bases at J, with 12 bases between. Germline CDR1 is LGHNA and CDR2 is YNFKEQ. This CDR3 contains 14 residues.

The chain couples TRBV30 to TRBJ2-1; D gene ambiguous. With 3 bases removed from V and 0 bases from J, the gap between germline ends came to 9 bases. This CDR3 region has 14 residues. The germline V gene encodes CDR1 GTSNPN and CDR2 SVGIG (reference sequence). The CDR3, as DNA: TGTGCCTGGAGAACAGTGAGCTCCTACAATGAGCAGTTCTTC. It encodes CAWRTVSSYNEQFF.

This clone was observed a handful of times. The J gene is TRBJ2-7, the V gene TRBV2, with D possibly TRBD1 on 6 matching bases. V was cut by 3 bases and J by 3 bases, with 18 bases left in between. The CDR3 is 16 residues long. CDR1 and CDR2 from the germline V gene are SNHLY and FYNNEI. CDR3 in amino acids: CASSDLRAGVIYEQYF. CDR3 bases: TGTGCCAGCAGTGACCTACGGGCAGGGGTTATCTACGAGCAGTACTTC.

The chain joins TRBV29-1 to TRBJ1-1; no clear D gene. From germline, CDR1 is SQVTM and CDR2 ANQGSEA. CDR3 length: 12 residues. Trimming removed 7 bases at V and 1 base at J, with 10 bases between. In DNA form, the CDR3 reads TGCAGCGCCAGAGGAGAGAACACTGAAGCTTTCTTT. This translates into CSARGENTEAFF.

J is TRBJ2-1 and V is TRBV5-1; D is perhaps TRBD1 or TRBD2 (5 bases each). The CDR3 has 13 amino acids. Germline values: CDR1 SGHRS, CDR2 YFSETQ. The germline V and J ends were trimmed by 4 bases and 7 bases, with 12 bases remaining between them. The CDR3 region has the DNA TGCGCCAGCAGCCCGGGGCTACAGAATGAGCAGTTCTTC. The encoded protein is CASSPGLQNEQFF.

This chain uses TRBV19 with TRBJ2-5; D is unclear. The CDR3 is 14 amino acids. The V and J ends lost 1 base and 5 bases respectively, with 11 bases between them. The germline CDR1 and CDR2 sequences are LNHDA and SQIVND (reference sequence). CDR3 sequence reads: CASSIVPSWETQYF. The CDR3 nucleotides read TGTGCCAGTAGTATAGTACCCAGCTGGGAGACCCAGTACTTC.

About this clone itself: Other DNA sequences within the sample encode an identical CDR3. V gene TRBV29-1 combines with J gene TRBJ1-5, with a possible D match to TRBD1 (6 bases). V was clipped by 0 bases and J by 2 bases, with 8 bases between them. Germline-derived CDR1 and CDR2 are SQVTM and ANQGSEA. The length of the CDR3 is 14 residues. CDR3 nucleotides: TGCAGCGTTGAAGAGTCAGGGGGCAATCAGCCCCAGCATTTT. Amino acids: CSVEESGGNQPQHF.

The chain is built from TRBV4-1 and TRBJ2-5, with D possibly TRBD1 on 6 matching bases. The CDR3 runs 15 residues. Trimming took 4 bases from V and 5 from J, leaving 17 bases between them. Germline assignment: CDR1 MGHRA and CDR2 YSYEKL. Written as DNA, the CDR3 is TGCGCCAGCAGCCCCTCGTCAGGGGACGGGGAGACCCAGTACTTC. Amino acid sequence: CASSPSSGDGETQYF.

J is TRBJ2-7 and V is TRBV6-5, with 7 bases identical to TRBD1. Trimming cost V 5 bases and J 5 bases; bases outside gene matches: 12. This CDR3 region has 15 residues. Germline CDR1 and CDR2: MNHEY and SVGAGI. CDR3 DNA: TGTGCCAGCAGTGGCCCGACAGGGAAAGGTCACGAGCAGTACTTC. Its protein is CASSGPTGKGHEQYF.

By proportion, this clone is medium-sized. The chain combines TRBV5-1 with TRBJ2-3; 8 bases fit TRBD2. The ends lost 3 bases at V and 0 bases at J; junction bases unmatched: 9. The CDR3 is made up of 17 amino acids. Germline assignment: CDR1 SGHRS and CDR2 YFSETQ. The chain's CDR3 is CASSSRAAGVSTDTQYF. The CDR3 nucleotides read TGCGCCAGCAGCTCACGGGCAGCGGGGGTTAGCACAGATACGCAGTATTTT.

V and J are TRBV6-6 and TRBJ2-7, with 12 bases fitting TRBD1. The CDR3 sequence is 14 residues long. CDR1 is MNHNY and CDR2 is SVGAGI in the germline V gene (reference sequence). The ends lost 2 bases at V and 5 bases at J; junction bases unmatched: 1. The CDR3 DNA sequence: TGTGCCAGCAGTTACGGGACAGGGGGCAACGAGCAGTACTTC. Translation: CASSYGTGGNEQYF.

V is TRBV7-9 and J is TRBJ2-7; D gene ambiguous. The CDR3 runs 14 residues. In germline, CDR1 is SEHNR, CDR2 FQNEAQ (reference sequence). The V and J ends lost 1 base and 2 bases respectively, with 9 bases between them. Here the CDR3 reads CASSLGYTAYEQYF. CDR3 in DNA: TGTGCCAGCAGCTTAGGTTACACCGCCTACGAGCAGTACTTC.

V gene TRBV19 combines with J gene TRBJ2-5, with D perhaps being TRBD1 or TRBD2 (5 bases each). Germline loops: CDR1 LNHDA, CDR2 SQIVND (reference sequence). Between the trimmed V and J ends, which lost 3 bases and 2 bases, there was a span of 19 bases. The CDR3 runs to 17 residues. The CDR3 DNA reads TGTGCCAGTAGTATCTACGGGGCATATAATTTACAAGAGACCCAGTACTTC. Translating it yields CASSIYGAYNLQETQYF.

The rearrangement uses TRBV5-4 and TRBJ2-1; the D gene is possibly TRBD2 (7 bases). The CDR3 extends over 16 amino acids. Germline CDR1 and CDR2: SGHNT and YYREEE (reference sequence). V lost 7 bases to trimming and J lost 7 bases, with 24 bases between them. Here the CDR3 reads CASGLLMGGAGNEQFF. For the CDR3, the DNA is TGTGCCAGCGGCCTGTTAATGGGGGGGGCCGGGAATGAGCAGTTCTTC.